One and the same sample provided the 19 T cell receptor beta chains below, sequenced in a study of blood T cell repertoires in COVID-19. Here immunoSEQ multiplex PCR was the method, and the copy in TCRdb shows in-frame clones only, minus some. The sample shows about 270,000 clones, about 85% of them seen only once. The sequencing sample was made of peripheral blood. The source is a woman in her forties or fifties with active or convalescent COVID-19.

V usage is TRBV6-4 and J usage is TRBJ2-1; 8 bases match TRBD2. The junction had 2 bases not matched to a gene; V was cut back by 0 bases and J by 4 bases. This CDR3 spans 15 amino acids. The germline CDR1 and CDR2 sequences are MRHNA and SNTAGT. CDR3 DNA sequence: TGTGCCAGCAGTGACTCGATAGCGGGGTACAATGAGCAGTTCTTC. It yields the protein CASSDSIAGYNEQFF.

The chain has TRBV24-1 and TRBJ1-2, with D possibly matching TRBD1 (6 bases). V was shortened by 7 bases and J by 2 bases, with 10 bases between the two germline ends. In germline, CDR1 is KGHDR, CDR2 SFDVKD. CDR3 size: 13 residues. The CDR3 DNA reads as TGTGCCACCAGACAAACAGGGAACTATGGCTACACCTTC. As protein: CATRQTGNYGYTF.

The chain carries TRBV10-3 and TRBJ1-1, with 8 positions matching TRBD1. V was pared by 6 bases and J by 6 bases, with 12 bases of the junction left unmatched. Germline V gene lookup returns CDR1 ENHRY and CDR2 SYGVKD. This CDR3 has 15 residues. CDR3 DNA sequence: TGTGCCATCAGAGCGGGGGGACAGGCTAGCGCTGAAGCTTTCTTT. Its protein is CAIRAGGQASAEAFF.

J is TRBJ2-5 and V is TRBV5-1; perhaps TRBD2 as D (5 bases). V gave up 4 bases and J gave up 5 bases, with 18 bases separating them. The V gene's germline CDR1 is SGHRS and CDR2 YFSETQ. The CDR3 extends over 15 amino acids. The CDR3 reads CASSLQRRNRETQYF. The CDR3 bases are TGCGCCAGCAGCCTCCAGCGGCGTAACCGGGAGACCCAGTACTTC.

The rearrangement uses TRBV27 and TRBJ1-4; 9 bases match TRBD1. This CDR3 region has 14 residues. CDR1 and CDR2 from the germline V gene are MNHEY and SMNVEV (reference sequence). V lost 5 bases to trimming and J lost 8 bases; unmatched junction nucleotides: 6. The CDR3 spells CASSGDRVREKLFF. Here the CDR3 DNA reads TGTGCCAGCAGTGGGGACAGGGTGCGGGAAAAACTGTTTTTT.

In DNA form, the CDR3 reads TGTGCCAGCAGCTTGGGGAGCCCCAATGAGCAGTTCTTC. Amino acids: CASSLGSPNEQFF. V is TRBV5-6 and J is TRBJ2-1; D is unclear. Germline CDR1 reads SGHDT; CDR2 reads YYEEEE. V was cut by 0 bases and J by 6 bases, with 7 bases left in between. The CDR3 length is 13 residues.

This sequence joins TRBV11-2 and TRBJ2-3; D possibly corresponds to TRBD2 (6 bases). V lost 3 bases and J 6 bases, leaving 16 bases between the germline ends. This CDR3 is built from 15 residues. Germline CDR1 is SGHAT and CDR2 is FQNNGV. The CDR3 protein is CASSLYRDSSDTQYF. As DNA, the CDR3 is TGTGCCAGCAGCTTGTACCGGGACTCCTCCGATACGCAGTATTTT.

The V call is TRBV11-2, the J call TRBJ2-7, with D possibly being TRBD2 (6 bases). Germline assignment: CDR1 SGHAT and CDR2 FQNNGV. V was pared by 0 bases and J by 7 bases, with 28 bases between. This CDR3 is 19 amino acids long. The CDR3 loop reads CASSLDASRWASEKWEQYF. As DNA, the CDR3 is TGTGCCAGCAGCTTAGATGCAAGCCGTTGGGCTAGCGAAAAGTGGGAGCAGTACTTC.

The chain recombines TRBV19 with TRBJ1-6; 8 bases line up with TRBD1. This CDR3 spans 16 amino acids. Germline V gene data show CDR1 as LNHDA and CDR2 as SQIVND (reference sequence). V was pared by 5 bases and J by 8 bases, with 11 bases of the junction left unmatched. CDR3 sequence (DNA): TGTGCCAGTAGTTCCCGGACAGGGTTTACGGATTCACCCCTCCACTTT. Its translation is CASSSRTGFTDSPLHF.

This rearrangement joins TRBV9 to TRBJ2-3; a weak D match, TRBD2 (6 bases). V shed 1 base and J shed 2 bases, with 14 bases lying between them. There are 16 residues in the CDR3. Germline CDR1 SGDLS, CDR2 YYNGEE. DNA of the CDR3: TGTGCCAGCAGCGTATCCCCCGGGAGCGACACAGATACGCAGTATTTT. It encodes CASSVSPGSDTDTQYF.

This clone has only one observation. The V call is TRBV6-5, the J call TRBJ2-7; D might be TRBD1 (6 bases). Per germline, CDR1 MNHEY and CDR2 SVGAGI. The CDR3 consists of 15 residues. The germline V and J ends were trimmed by 7 bases and 7 bases, with 23 bases remaining between them. The CDR3 loop is CASTRVDGGSGEQYF. Here the CDR3 DNA reads TGTGCCAGCACCCGAGTCGATGGGGGCTCCGGGGAGCAGTACTTC.

The chain employs TRBV7-8 and TRBJ2-1, with D tentatively TRBD2 (5 bases). This CDR3 contains 14 residues. V was trimmed by 5 bases and J by 4 bases, leaving 12 bases between them. Per germline, CDR1 SGHVS and CDR2 FQNEAQ. In nucleotides, the CDR3 is TGTGCCAGCAGCCTGGACTTAGCGTACAATGAGCAGTTCTTC. Its translation is CASSLDLAYNEQFF.

This sequence joins TRBV6-5 and TRBJ2-7; 9 nucleotides line up with TRBD2. Trimming removed 0 bases from V and 0 bases from J; junction bases left unmatched: 3. CDR3 length: 16 amino acids. Germline CDR1 MNHEY, CDR2 SVGAGI. The CDR3 DNA is TGTGCCAGCAGTTACTCTCTGACTAGCGGCTCCTACGAGCAGTACTTC. As protein: CASSYSLTSGSYEQYF.

This chain uses TRBV30 with TRBJ2-7, with 9 bases lining up with TRBD1. The CDR3 extends over 12 amino acids. V was clipped by 2 bases and J by 13 bases; unmatched bases: 9. CDR1 GTSNPN and CDR2 SVGIG come from the germline V gene (reference sequence). DNA for the CDR3: TGTGCCTGGAGTTGGATGGGACAGGGTCAATACTTC. Translating gives CAWSWMGQGQYF.

The chain joins TRBV2 to TRBJ2-3; 7 bases map to TRBD2. The germline gives CDR1 SNHLY, CDR2 FYNNEI. CDR3 length equals 12 residues. With 6 bases clipped from V and 6 bases from J, the junction kept 3 bases outside the gene matches. For the CDR3, the DNA is TGTGCCAGCAGGCGGGAGTCCGATACGCAGTATTTT. Translated, it gives CASRRESDTQYF. The full variable domain, rest sourced from reference TRBV2 and TRBJ2-3, is EPEVTQTPSHQVTQMGQEVILRCVPISNHLYFYWYRQILGQKVEFLVSFYNNEISEKSEIFDDQFSVERPDGSNFTLKIRSTKLEDSAMYFCASRRESDTQYFGPGTRLTVL.

The rearrangement joins TRBV4-2 to TRBJ2-3; tentative D call: TRBD1 (6 bases). V lost 1 base and J lost 5, with 10 bases in between. This CDR3 has 14 amino acids. Germline lookup yields CDR1 LGHNA and CDR2 YNFKEQ. CDR3 bases: TGTGCCAGCAGCCAAGGAGGGGGTCTAGATACGCAGTATTTT. Amino acids: CASSQGGGLDTQYF.

The chain links TRBV9 to TRBJ1-1; D not resolved. CDR3 length: 15 amino acids. The V and J ends lost 0 bases and 4 bases respectively, with 13 bases between them. Germline V lookup: CDR1 SGDLS, CDR2 YYNGEE. The CDR3 DNA follows: TGTGCCAGCAGCGTAGATCTGGGCGGAGGCACTGAAGCTTTCTTT. This gives the protein CASSVDLGGGTEAFF.

The CDR3 sequence is CASRGTSGREDTQYF. The CDR3 nucleotides read TGTGCCAGCAGGGGGACTAGCGGGAGAGAAGATACGCAGTATTTT. V gene TRBV7-3 combines with J gene TRBJ2-3; 14 bases are a match to TRBD2. CDR3 length equals 15 residues. The V gene's germline CDR1 is SGHTA and CDR2 FQGTGA. V gave up 6 bases and J gave up 5 bases; unmatched junction bases: 4.

This clone was seen more than once but under ten times. The rearrangement joins TRBV10-2 to TRBJ1-5; no reliable D call. CDR1 is WSHSY, CDR2 SAAADI, per germline. V lost 2 bases, J lost 9 bases, and 14 bases lay in between. This CDR3 is 14 amino acids long. CDR3 DNA: TGCGCCAGCAGTGAGGTCGGACCCGGGATGCCCCAGCATTTT. Translating gives CASSEVGPGMPQHF.